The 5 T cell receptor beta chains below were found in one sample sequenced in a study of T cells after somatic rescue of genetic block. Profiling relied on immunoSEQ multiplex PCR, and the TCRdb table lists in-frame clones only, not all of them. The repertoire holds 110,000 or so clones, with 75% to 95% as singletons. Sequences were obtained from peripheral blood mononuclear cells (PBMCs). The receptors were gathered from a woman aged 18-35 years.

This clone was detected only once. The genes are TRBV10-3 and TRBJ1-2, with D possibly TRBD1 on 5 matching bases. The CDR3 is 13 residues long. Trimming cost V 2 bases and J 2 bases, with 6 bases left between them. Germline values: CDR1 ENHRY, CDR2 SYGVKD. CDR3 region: CAISEGGNYGYTF. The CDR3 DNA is TGTGCCATCAGTGAGGGGGGGAACTATGGCTACACCTTC.

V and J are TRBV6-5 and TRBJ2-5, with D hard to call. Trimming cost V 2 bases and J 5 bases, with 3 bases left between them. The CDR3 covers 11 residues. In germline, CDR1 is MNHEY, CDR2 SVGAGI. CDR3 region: CASSYGETQYF. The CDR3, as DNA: TGTGCCAGCAGTTACGGCGAGACCCAGTACTTC.

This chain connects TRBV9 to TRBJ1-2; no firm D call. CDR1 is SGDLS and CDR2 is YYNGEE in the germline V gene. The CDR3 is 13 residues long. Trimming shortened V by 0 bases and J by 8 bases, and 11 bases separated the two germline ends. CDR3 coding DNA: TGTGCCAGCAGCGTAGAAGGGTCAGCAGGCTACACCTTC. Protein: CASSVEGSAGYTF.

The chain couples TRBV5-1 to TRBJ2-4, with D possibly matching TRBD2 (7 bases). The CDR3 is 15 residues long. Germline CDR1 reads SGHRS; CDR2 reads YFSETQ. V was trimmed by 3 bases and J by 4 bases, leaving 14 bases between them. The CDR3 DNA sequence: TGCGCCAGCAGCTCTTCCGGGGGGCGTAAAAACATTCAGTACTTC. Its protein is CASSSSGGRKNIQYF.

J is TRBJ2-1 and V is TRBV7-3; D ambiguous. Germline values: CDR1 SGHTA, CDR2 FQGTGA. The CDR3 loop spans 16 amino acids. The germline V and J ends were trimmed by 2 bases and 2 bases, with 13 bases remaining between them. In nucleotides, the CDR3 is TGTGCCAGCAGCTTAGGGCGATCCCCTACCTACAATGAGCAGTTCTTC. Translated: CASSLGRSPTYNEQFF.